This T cell receptor beta chain comes out of a study of blood T cell repertoires in COVID-19. Looking at the study overall: Acute-phase and convalescent COVID-19 samples originated in the United States, Italy and Spain.

This CDR3 has 12 residues. Germline values: CDR1 MDHEN, CDR2 SYDVKM. The germline V and J ends were trimmed by 8 bases and 6 bases, with 11 bases remaining between them. The table came from immunoSEQ multiplex PCR; TCRdb's copy has only in-frame clones and leaves some out. The table shows about 250,000 clones, with approximately 91% occurring only once. This clonotype was obtained from a woman aged 40 to 50 who had recovered from COVID-19. The V and J genes are TRBV28 and TRBJ2-1; D is ambiguous. Sequenced: peripheral blood. CDR3 bases: TGTGCCAGCGAGGCGGCTAGCAATGAGCAGTTCTTC. Translation: CASEAASNEQFF.